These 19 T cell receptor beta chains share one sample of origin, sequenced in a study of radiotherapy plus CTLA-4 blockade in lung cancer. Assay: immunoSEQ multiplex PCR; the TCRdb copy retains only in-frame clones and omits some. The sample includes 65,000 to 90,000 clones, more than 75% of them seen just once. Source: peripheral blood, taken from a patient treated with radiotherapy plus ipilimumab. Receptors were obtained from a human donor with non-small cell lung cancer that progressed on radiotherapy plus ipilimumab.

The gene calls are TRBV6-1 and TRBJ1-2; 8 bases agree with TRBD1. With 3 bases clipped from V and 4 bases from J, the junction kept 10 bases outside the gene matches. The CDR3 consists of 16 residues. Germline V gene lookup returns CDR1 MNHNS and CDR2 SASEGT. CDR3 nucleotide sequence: TGTGCCAGCAGTGAGTCCCCACAGGGGGGGATCTATGGCTACACCTTC. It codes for CASSESPQGGIYGYTF.

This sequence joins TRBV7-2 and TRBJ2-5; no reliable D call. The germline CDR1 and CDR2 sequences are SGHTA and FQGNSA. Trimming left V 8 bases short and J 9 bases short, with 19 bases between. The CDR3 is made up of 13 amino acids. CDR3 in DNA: TGTGCCAGCGACCCCCCCCCTCGCCTGTCCCAGTACTTC. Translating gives CASDPPPRLSQYF.

The CDR3 region has the DNA TGTGCCAGCAGTGGAAGGGGGCGCACCCGTTACACCGGGGAGCTGTTTTTT. The encoded protein is CASSGRGRTRYTGELFF. The rearrangement links TRBV2 to TRBJ2-2; TRBD1 matches 7 bases. The CDR3 has 17 residues. Germline CDR1 reads SNHLY; CDR2 reads FYNNEI. The V and J ends lost 4 bases and 3 bases, in that order; junction bases with no gene match: 11.

The CDR3 DNA follows: TGTGCCAGCACACCGGGAGCTGGGAACACTGAAGCTTTCTTT. Amino acid sequence: CASTPGAGNTEAFF. The chain has TRBV5-4 and TRBJ1-1; no firm D call. The germline V and J ends were trimmed by 6 bases and 1 base, with 13 bases remaining between them. Germline loops: CDR1 SGHNT, CDR2 YYREEE (reference sequence). This CDR3 is 14 amino acids long.

DNA for the CDR3: TGTGCCAGTAGCATATATACAGGGACGCTCCACGAGCAGTACTTC. Translation: CASSIYTGTLHEQYF. The genes are TRBV19 and TRBJ2-7, with D perhaps matching TRBD1 (6 bases). Germline V gene data show CDR1 as LNHDA and CDR2 as SQIVND (reference sequence). This CDR3 is 15 amino acids long. V lost 6 bases to trimming and J lost 5 bases, with 20 bases between them.

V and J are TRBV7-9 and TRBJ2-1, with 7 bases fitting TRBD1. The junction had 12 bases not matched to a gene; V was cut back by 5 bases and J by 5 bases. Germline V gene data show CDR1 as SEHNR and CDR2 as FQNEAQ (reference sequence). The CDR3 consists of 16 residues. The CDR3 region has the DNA TGTGCCAGCAGCAACAACGCCGGGACAGACGACAATGAGCAGTTCTTC. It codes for CASSNNAGTDDNEQFF.

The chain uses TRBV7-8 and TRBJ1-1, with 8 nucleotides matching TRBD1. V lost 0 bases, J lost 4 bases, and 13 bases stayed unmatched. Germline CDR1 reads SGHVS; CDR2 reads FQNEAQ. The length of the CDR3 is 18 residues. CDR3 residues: CASSLARIQGAQGTEAFF. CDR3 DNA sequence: TGTGCCAGCAGCTTAGCCAGAATTCAGGGGGCGCAAGGCACTGAAGCTTTCTTT.

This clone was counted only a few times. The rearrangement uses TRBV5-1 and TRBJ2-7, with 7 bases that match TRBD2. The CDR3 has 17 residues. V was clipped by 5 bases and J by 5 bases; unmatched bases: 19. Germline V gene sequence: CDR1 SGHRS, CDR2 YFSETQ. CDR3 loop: CASRPSLRGRARDEQYF. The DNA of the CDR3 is TGCGCCAGCAGACCATCCTTACGGGGGAGGGCCAGGGACGAGCAGTACTTC. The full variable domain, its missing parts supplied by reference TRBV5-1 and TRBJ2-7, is KAGVTQTPRYLIKTRGQQVTLSCSPISGHRSVSWYQQTPGQGLQFLFEYFSETQRNKGNFPGRFSGRQFSNSRSEMNVSTLELGDSALYLCASRPSLRGRARDEQYFGPGTRLTVT.

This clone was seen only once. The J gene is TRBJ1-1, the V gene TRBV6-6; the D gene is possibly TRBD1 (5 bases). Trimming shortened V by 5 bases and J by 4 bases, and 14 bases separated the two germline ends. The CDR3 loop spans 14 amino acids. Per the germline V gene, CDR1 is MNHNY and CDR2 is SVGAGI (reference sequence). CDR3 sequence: CASSAGTGSTEAFF. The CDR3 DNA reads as TGTGCCAGCAGTGCCGGGACGGGCTCCACTGAAGCTTTCTTT.

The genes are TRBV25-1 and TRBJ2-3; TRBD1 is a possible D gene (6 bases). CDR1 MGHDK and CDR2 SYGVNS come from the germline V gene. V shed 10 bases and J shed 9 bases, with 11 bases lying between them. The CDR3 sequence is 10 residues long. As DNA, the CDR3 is TGTGCCACCAGCCAGGGGACGCAGTATTTT. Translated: CATSQGTQYF.

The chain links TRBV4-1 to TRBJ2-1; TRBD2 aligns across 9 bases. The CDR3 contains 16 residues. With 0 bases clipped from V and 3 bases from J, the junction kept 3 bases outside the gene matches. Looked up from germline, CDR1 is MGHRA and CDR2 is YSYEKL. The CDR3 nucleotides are TGCGCCAGCAGCCAAGAGAGTAGCGGGAGCTACAATGAGCAGTTCTTC. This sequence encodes CASSQESSGSYNEQFF.

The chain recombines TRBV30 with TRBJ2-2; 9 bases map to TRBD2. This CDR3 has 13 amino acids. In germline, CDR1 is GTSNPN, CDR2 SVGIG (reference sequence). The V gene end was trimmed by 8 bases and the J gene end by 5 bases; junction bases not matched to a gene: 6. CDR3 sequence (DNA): TGTGCCACTGGACTAGCGAGGACCGGGGAGCTGTTTTTT. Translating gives CATGLARTGELFF.

The CDR3 sequence: CASSYSRVEAFF. The DNA of the CDR3 is TGTGCCAGCAGTTACTCCAGGGTTGAAGCTTTCTTT. The chain employs TRBV6-6 and TRBJ1-1; possibly TRBD1 for D (5 bases). CDR1 MNHNY and CDR2 SVGAGI come from the germline V gene (reference sequence). The V end was cut by 0 bases, the J end by 7 bases, with 6 bases between. This CDR3 is built from 12 residues.

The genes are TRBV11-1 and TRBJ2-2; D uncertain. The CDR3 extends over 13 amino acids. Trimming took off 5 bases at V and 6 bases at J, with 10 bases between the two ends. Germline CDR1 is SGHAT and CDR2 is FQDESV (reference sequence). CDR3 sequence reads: CASSVRTAGELFF. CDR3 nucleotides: TGTGCCAGCAGCGTACGGACGGCCGGGGAGCTGTTTTTT.

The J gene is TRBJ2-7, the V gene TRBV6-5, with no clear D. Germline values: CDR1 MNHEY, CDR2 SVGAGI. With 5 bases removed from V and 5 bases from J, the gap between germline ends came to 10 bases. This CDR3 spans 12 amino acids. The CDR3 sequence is CASSPDGHEQYF. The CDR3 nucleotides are TGTGCCAGCAGTCCCGACGGGCACGAGCAGTACTTC.

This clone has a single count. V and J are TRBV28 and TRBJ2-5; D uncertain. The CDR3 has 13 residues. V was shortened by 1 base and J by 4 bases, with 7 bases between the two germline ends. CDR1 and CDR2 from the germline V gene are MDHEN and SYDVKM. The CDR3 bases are TGTGCCAGCAGTTTATTGGCGTCAGAGACCCAGTACTTC. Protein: CASSLLASETQYF.

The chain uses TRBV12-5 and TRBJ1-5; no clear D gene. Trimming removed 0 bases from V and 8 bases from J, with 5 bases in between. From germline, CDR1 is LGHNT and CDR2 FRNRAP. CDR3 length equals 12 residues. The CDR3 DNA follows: TGTGCTAGTGGTTTGGTACTGGAGCCCCAGCATTTT. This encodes CASGLVLEPQHF.

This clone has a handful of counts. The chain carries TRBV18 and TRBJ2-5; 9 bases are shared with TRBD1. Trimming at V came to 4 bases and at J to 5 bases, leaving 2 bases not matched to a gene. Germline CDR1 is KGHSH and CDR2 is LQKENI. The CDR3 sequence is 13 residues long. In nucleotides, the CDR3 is TGTGCCAGCTCACGAGACAGGGGGGAGACCCAGTACTTC. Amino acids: CASSRDRGETQYF.

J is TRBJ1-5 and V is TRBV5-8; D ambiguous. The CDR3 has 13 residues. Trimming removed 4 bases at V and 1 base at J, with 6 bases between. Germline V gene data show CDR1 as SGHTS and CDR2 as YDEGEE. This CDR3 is CASSQQSNQPQHF. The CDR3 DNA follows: TGTGCCAGCAGCCAACAGAGCAATCAGCCCCAGCATTTT.